These T cell receptor beta chains were read from a single sample in a study of human T cells and chemical hapten exposure. TCRdb used MiXCR to reprocess the RACE reads, holding one entry per CDR3 protein. The sample yields just over 90,000 distinct CDR3 sequences, around 9% seen once. The specimen sequenced was whole blood. These receptors were collected from a female donor in good health. Some clones in this sample may be carry-over from other donors' samples. Each CDR3 is given with its conserved first and last residue. The order of the fields is J gene, V gene, CDR3 protein.

TRBJ2-3 TRBV7-6 CASSLWTGQEDTQYF
TRBJ2-3 TRBV6-5 CASRVRGGTDTQYF
TRBJ1-4 TRBV20-1 CSARVAGGGEKLFF
TRBJ2-1 TRBV20-1 CSGREGANEQFF
TRBJ2-1 TRBV2 CASLCEGPNEQFF
TRBJ2-1 TRBV9 CASSVLGRDAAYNEQFF
TRBJ2-3 TRBV7-3 CASSLTGGLSATQYF
TRBJ1-5 TRBV28 CASSFLTYRDPPGQPQHF
TRBJ2-7 TRBV11-3 CASSPAGASYEQYF
TRBJ1-3 TRBV4-1 CASSQQNLGGTIYF
TRBJ2-2 TRBV6-1 CARYFRQGFGTGELFF
TRBJ1-2 TRBV6-2/TRBV6-3 CASSYGDYGYTF
TRBJ1-1 TRBV14 CASSLLRTGPDTEAFF
TRBJ2-2 TRBV9 CASSVGGGDTGELFF
TRBJ2-4 TRBV7-2 CASSSEGTPSQGIQYF
TRBJ2-1 TRBV7-3 CASSGGAGGYNEQFF
TRBJ2-7 TRBV20-1 CSAPGTSGIEQYF
TRBJ2-4 TRBV28 CASKRPLAKNIQYF
TRBJ2-3 TRBV29-1 CSAEGTSGTDTQYF
TRBJ2-3 TRBV28 CASSSGQTSTDTQYF
TRBJ2-2 TRBV12-3/TRBV12-4 CASSLLTGNGELFF
TRBJ2-7 TRBV14 CASSPHLAGGPLINEQYF
TRBJ2-3 TRBV6-1 CASSSGGKDTQYF
TRBJ2-7 TRBV3-1 CASSQGSSATYEQYF
TRBJ1-4 TRBV4-3 CASSLEEAGEEKLFF
TRBJ2-7 TRBV28 CASSLPGQGAGEQYF
TRBJ1-5 TRBV5-1 CASSSDTNQPQHF
TRBJ1-5 TRBV24-1 CATSDLQGASNQPQHF
TRBJ2-1 TRBV9 CASSVLSGGGKNEQFF
TRBJ2-7 TRBV2 CASSEYPLGKYF
TRBJ2-3 TRBV24-1 CATSALADLDTQYF
TRBJ2-7 TRBV6-5 CATAEQGIEYF
TRBJ1-4 TRBV3-1 CASSQVGANEKLFF
TRBJ1-1 TRBV7-9 CASSFQGPEAFF
TRBJ1-5 TRBV20-1 CSARGTGDNQPQHF
TRBJ2-2 TRBV6-2/TRBV6-3 CASSYSKEAGELFF
TRBJ1-4 TRBV2 CASRAGQGRNEKLFF
TRBJ1-1 TRBV6-1 CASSEADRSTEAFF
TRBJ1-2 TRBV28 CASSLGQTHF
TRBJ2-2 TRBV6-6 CASSYSGPPENTGELFF
TRBJ1-2 TRBV20-1 CSAFDRDDYGYTF
TRBJ2-1 TRBV12-5 CASGSGLAGGNEQFF
TRBJ2-7 TRBV7-9 CASSLTGTIPYEQYF
TRBJ1-5 TRBV30 CAWSVGNSNQPQHF
TRBJ2-3 TRBV9 CASTGSGSATDTQYF
TRBJ1-2 TRBV28 CASTTQAAYGYTF
TRBJ2-5 TRBV28 CASSRDRGRKETQYF
TRBJ2-3 TRBV14 CASSQVNYREPHTTQYF
TRBJ2-2 TRBV27 CASSYRQGARKTGELFF
TRBJ2-2 TRBV7-3 CASSTHRGGSTGELFF
TRBJ1-1 TRBV20-1 CSASEQVTEAFF
TRBJ2-6 TRBV29-1 CSVDSSGANVLTF